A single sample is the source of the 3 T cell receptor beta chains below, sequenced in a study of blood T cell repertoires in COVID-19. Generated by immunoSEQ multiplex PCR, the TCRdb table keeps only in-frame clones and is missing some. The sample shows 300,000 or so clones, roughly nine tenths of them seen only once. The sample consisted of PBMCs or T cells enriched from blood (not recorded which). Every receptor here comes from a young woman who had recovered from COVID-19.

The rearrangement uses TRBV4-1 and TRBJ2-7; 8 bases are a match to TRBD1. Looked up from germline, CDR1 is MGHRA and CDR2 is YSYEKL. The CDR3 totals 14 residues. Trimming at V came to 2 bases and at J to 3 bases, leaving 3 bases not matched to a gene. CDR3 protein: CASSQTDRGYEQYF. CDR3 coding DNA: TGCGCCAGCAGCCAAACCGACAGGGGCTACGAGCAGTACTTC.

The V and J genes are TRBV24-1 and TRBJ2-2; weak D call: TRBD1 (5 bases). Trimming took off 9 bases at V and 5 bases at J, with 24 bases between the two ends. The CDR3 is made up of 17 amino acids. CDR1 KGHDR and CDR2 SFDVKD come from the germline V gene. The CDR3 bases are TGTGCCACCGCAGACAGCCAGCCCGGATACCGGACCGGGGAGCTGTTTTTT. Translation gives CATADSQPGYRTGELFF.

The CDR3 region has the DNA TGTGCCACCACCTCGAGGGGGATACGCACTGAAGCTTTCTTT. This translates into CATTSRGIRTEAFF. This chain uses TRBV24-1 with TRBJ1-1; tentative D call: TRBD1 (6 bases). The CDR3 runs to 14 residues. With 8 bases removed from V and 4 bases from J, the gap between germline ends came to 16 bases. From germline, CDR1 is KGHDR and CDR2 SFDVKD.